A single sample gave rise to the 14 T cell receptor beta chains below, sequenced in a study of T cell responses to AZD1222 COVID-19 vaccine (dated by TCRdb to the early 2020s). The time point label on this specimen signifies: about 28 days (+/-7) after the second vaccine dose. Library creation used the immunoSEQ multiplex PCR assay. Entries here come from immuneACCESS through TCRdb and include only in-frame sequences with V and J called. Some clones fail to appear in such tables; in the studies checked, an unresolved V gene covers under half of the shortfall, and the cause of the remainder is unknown. The sample table records 65,000 to 85,000 clones; roughly 88% of these occur just once. The ten biggest clones cover 10% of the sample. Here the sequenced sample was peripheral blood, taken 28 days after the second AZD1222 dose. The origin of the receptors is an adult who received the AZD1222 COVID-19 vaccine.

The chain is built from TRBV5-1 and TRBJ2-3, with D unclear. Between the trimmed V and J ends, which lost 1 base and 3 bases, there was a span of 12 bases. The germline V gene has CDR1 SGHRS and CDR2 YFSETQ. The CDR3 spans 15 residues. CDR3 DNA sequence: TGCGCCAGCAGCTTGAACTACCTACAAACAGATACGCAGTATTTT. This sequence encodes CASSLNYLQTDTQYF.

The chain joins TRBV5-1 to TRBJ1-3; D might be TRBD1 (6 bases). V was pared by 0 bases and J by 4 bases, with 11 bases between. This CDR3 has 15 amino acids. Looked up from germline, CDR1 is SGHRS and CDR2 is YFSETQ. CDR3 nucleotides: TGCGCCAGCAGCTTGGCTACAGGGCAGGGAAACACCATATATTTT. It codes for CASSLATGQGNTIYF.

This chain connects TRBV5-1 to TRBJ2-7; 9 nucleotides line up with TRBD2. The V gene end was trimmed by 4 bases and the J gene end by 4 bases; junction bases not matched to a gene: 3. This CDR3 has 13 residues. CDR1 SGHRS and CDR2 YFSETQ come from the germline V gene. This chain's CDR3 is CASSPGLAYEQYF. The CDR3 DNA is TGCGCCAGCAGCCCGGGACTAGCTTACGAGCAGTACTTC.

The chain recombines TRBV5-6 with TRBJ1-6, with D possibly matching TRBD1 (5 bases). Germline V gene data show CDR1 as SGHDT and CDR2 as YYEEEE. V gave up 0 bases and J gave up 9 bases, with 13 bases separating them. The CDR3 is made up of 15 amino acids. The CDR3 here is CASSLDPGTGSPLHF. CDR3 nucleotide sequence: TGTGCCAGCAGCTTGGATCCAGGGACGGGTTCACCCCTCCACTTT.

The V and J genes are TRBV19 and TRBJ2-5; D gene ambiguous. From germline, CDR1 is LNHDA and CDR2 SQIVND (reference sequence). V lost 6 bases and J 4 bases, leaving 12 bases between the germline ends. This CDR3 has 13 residues. The CDR3: CASSLGMRETQYF. CDR3 nucleotide sequence: TGTGCCAGTAGCTTAGGGATGAGAGAGACCCAGTACTTC.

The V call is TRBV28, the J call TRBJ1-5; D is perhaps TRBD1 (5 bases). Germline assignment: CDR1 MDHEN and CDR2 SYDVKM. The CDR3 spans 19 residues. V dropped 5 bases and J dropped 2 bases, with 25 bases sitting between them. The CDR3, as DNA: TGTGCCAGCAGTGGGTGGGGCAGGGAAGGCCCGATCCGCAATCAGCCCCAGCATTTT. Protein: CASSGWGREGPIRNQPQHF.

This chain uses TRBV28 with TRBJ2-6; no clear D. Per germline, CDR1 MDHEN and CDR2 SYDVKM. The V end was cut by 7 bases, the J end by 0 bases, with 13 bases between. CDR3 length equals 16 residues. Written as DNA, the CDR3 is TGTGCCAGCACTCCTCTGGTGGGCTCTGGGGCCAACGTCCTGACTTTC. As protein: CASTPLVGSGANVLTF.

This chain connects TRBV3-1 (or the pseudogene TRBV3-2) to TRBJ2-7; D is perhaps TRBD1 (5 bases). The CDR3 sequence is 16 residues long. Trimming shortened V by 2 bases and J by 4 bases, and 18 bases separated the two germline ends. Germline CDR1 and CDR2: LGHDT and YNNKEL (reference sequence). The CDR3 coding sequence is TGTGCCAGCAGCCAACTAACCTCCAGGGTTAGGTACGAGCAGTACTTC. It is translated as CASSQLTSRVRYEQYF.

The rearrangement joins TRBV18 to TRBJ2-7, with D possibly TRBD2 on 7 matching bases. Germline assignment: CDR1 KGHSH and CDR2 LQKENI. V gave up 3 bases and J gave up 5 bases, with 14 bases separating them. The CDR3 has 14 amino acids. The CDR3 coding sequence is TGTGCCAGCTCACCTGGGAGGGGACATGACGAGCAGTACTTC. This translates into CASSPGRGHDEQYF. The full variable domain, with the rest looked up from reference TRBV18 and TRBJ2-7, is NAGVMQNPRHLVRRRGQEARLRCSPMKGHSHVYWYRQLPEEGLKFMVYLQKENIIDESGMPKERFSAEFPKEGPSILRIQQVVRGDSAAYFCASSPGRGHDEQYFGPGTRLTVT.

The rearrangement links TRBV11-2 to TRBJ1-1, with 8 bases matching TRBD1. V was pared by 5 bases and J by 1 base, with 6 bases of the junction left unmatched. Per germline, CDR1 SGHAT and CDR2 FQNNGV. This CDR3 comprises 15 residues. The CDR3 loop reads CASSAYGTGNTEAFF. The CDR3 DNA is TGTGCCAGCAGCGCATACGGGACAGGGAACACTGAAGCTTTCTTT.

The V gene is TRBV24-1, the J gene TRBJ2-2; D uncertain. V lost 2 bases, J lost 1 base, and 7 bases lay in between. The V gene's germline CDR1 is KGHDR and CDR2 SFDVKD. This CDR3 has 15 residues. The CDR3 loop reads CATSDSWGNTGELFF. For the CDR3, the DNA is TGTGCCACCAGTGATTCCTGGGGGAACACCGGGGAGCTGTTTTTT.

V is TRBV27 and J is TRBJ2-4, with 12 bases lining up with TRBD1. V shed 2 bases, J shed 0 bases, and the junction held 8 bases outside the gene matches. CDR3 length: 19 residues. In germline, CDR1 is MNHEY, CDR2 SMNVEV (reference sequence). The CDR3: CASSLRGQGATLAKNIQYF. The CDR3 region has the DNA TGTGCCAGCAGTTTACGGGGACAGGGGGCGACACTAGCCAAAAACATTCAGTACTTC.

This sequence joins TRBV19 and TRBJ2-3; maybe TRBD1 (6 bases). The CDR3 runs 16 residues. With 3 bases removed from V and 3 bases from J, the gap between germline ends came to 16 bases. Germline V gives CDR1 LNHDA, CDR2 SQIVND (reference sequence). The CDR3 spells CASSISSTGWTDTQYF. CDR3 nucleotide sequence: TGTGCCAGTAGTATCTCGTCGACAGGTTGGACAGATACGCAGTATTTT.

To note about this clone: One end of the junction fails to match germline, which may point to a read error. This chain uses TRBV11-2 with TRBJ2-7; 8 nucleotides align to TRBD1. The CDR3 consists of 12 residues. From germline, CDR1 is SGHAT and CDR2 FQNNGV. The CDR3 sequence: CASSSTGQGRSF. CDR3 nucleotide sequence: TGTGCCAGCAGCTCGACCGGACAGGGAAGATCGTTC.